This T cell receptor beta chain comes out of a study of human T cells and chemical hapten exposure. Study-level background: Donors were sensitized with 2% DPC on the upper inner arm. Study-wide points: Following DPC sensitization, TCRs present above 1 in 1000 frequency showed no change.

As for time point: pre-sensitization, week 0. As for treatment: therapeutic diphenylcyclopropenone sensitization with weekly scalp DPC. This clonotype was seen repeatedly, ten times or more. Its antigen is currently unknown. TCRdb re-called the RACE reads through MiXCR, storing one row per CDR3 protein. The sample yields 50,000 to 65,000 distinct CDR3 sequences, around 7% seen once. The length of the CDR3 is 14 residues. The germline gives CDR1 SEHNR, CDR2 FQNEAQ (reference sequence). The V end lost 5 bases, the J end lost 5 bases, and 16 bases lay between the germline ends. The V gene is TRBV7-9, the J gene TRBJ2-7; perhaps TRBD1 as D (5 bases). The clonotype was recovered from a woman aged 25 to 39 with alopecia areata. Some clones in this sample may be carry-over from other donors' samples. This sample comprised whole blood, obtained in connection with sensitization to the hapten diphenylcyclopropenone (DPC). In DNA form, the CDR3 reads TGTGCCAGCAGCCACTACGGCCAGGGCAACGAGCAGTACTTC. The encoded protein is CASSHYGQGNEQYF.